This paragraph reports one TCR beta chain. The antigen it recognizes is unknown. No qualities accompany the bases; no much larger clone lies one base away. Read against the paper, the sample's time point label means: around 4 weeks on oral tofacitinib. The treatment or condition label, read with the paper, signifies: oral pan-JAK inhibitor, 5-10 mg twice daily. Lesional scalp punch biopsies and peripheral blood were collected from alopecia areata patients. PBMCs were isolated by density centrifugation and stained for CD3, CD4 and CD8, and CD4+ and CD8+ T cells were sorted on a FACSAria. These data originate in a study of CD8+ T cells in alopecia areata (dated by TCRdb to between 2018 and 2020). In terms of the full investigation: The treated patients, all with moderate-to-severe alopecia areata, were enrolled in an open-label pilot trial of oral tofacitinib given at 5 to 10 mg twice daily. Tofacitinib was given for 6 to 18 months, followed by 6 months of follow-up off drug to assess delayed response and recurrence. Disease severity in treated patients was measured with the SALT score, which quantifies the percentage of affected scalp surface area. High-throughput TCRbeta sequencing was used to examine T cell clonal expansion in alopecia areata in both the C3H/HeJ mouse model and human patients. On the human side, TCRbeta sequencing was run on scalp tissue and on sorted CD4+ and CD8+ peripheral blood T cells from healthy controls and from alopecia areata patients with either patchy or totalis/universalis disease. Biopsies were taken from tofacitinib-treated patients at baseline and at 4 and 24 weeks of treatment, and a later scalp biopsy was taken in several of the tofacitinib-treated patients. Scalp clonality was compared across normal scalp (n=4), patchy alopecia areata scalp (n=8), and alopecia totalis/universalis scalp (n=8). RNA was obtained with the PAXgene miRNA kit for fixed scalp, the miRNeasy kit for PBMCs, and the RNeasy kit for mouse skin. TCRbeta CDR3 regions were amplified by immunoSEQ multiplex PCR using 35 Vbeta forward and 13 Jbeta reverse primers.

Overall study outcomes, separate from this receptor: Many expanded lesional clones persisted in scalp and blood during tofacitinib treatment, which may partly explain relapse after stopping treatment. Scalp clonality and the number of expanded CD8+ clones among the top 100 scalp clones were significantly decreased by tofacitinib. The treated cohort was small, with a single nonresponder, so links between baseline CD8+ expansion and response need larger studies. Compared with normal scalp, lesional scalp, particularly in alopecia totalis/universalis, had higher clonality and more expanded CD8+ clones, which suggests antigenic drive. Resident alphabeta T cells in normal human skin are also sequenced, complicating scalp TCR repertoire analysis, unlike mouse skin dominated by gammadelta T cells. TCR sequences shared between patients were less clear than in mice, possibly partly because of HLA diversity in the patient population.

Libraries were made using the immunoSEQ multiplex PCR assay. For TCR sequencing, RNA was extracted from every sample and reverse transcribed into cDNA to serve as template. SuperScript III was used for first-strand cDNA synthesis, primed with a 2:1 mix of oligo-dT and random hexamers. A synthetic immune receptor repertoire was used to gauge amplification bias, and whatever bias remained was removed computationally. The authors processed their data as follows. Raw reads were preprocessed for error removal, and CDR3 was defined according to IMGT conventions as running from the conserved cysteine to phenylalanine. Clonality was calculated as 1 minus Shannon entropy normalized by log2 of the number of productive unique TCRs. CD4 or CD8 identity of scalp clones was inferred by cross-referencing scalp TCRbeta sequences with sorted blood CD4 and CD8 repertoires. This is the immuneACCESS table as TCRdb keeps it, with only in-frame sequences that have V and J called. A part of the clones is gone; compared with another copy, unresolved V genes explain less than half, and the rest is unexplained. The DNA was the basis for D and trimming; V, J and clone size are from that table. The sample records more than 110,000 clones, around 50% of which are singletons. 15% to 20% of the sample is taken by the ten largest.

V loses 4 bases of germline sequence and J loses 8 bases, and the interval between the two ends is 27 bases. Counted from cysteine to phenylalanine, this CDR3 has 18 amino acids. Only CDR3 DNA is held: 54 bases, read in frame from base 1. The TCR originated in a human donor with alopecia areata. The chain couples TRBV23-1 to TRBJ2-1; the D call is tentative, TRBD1 or TRBD2, as each matches 6 bases. TRBV23-1 is flagged as an ORF with uncertain function. Sequenced material: CD8+ T cells sorted from blood, taken at week 4, from a patient treated with tofacitinib. The CDR3 region reads CASSLRSPGAGDFDEQFF. The DNA sequence is as follows: TGCGCCAGCAGTCTGAGATCTCCGGGGGCCGGGGATTTCGATGAGCAGTTCTTC.